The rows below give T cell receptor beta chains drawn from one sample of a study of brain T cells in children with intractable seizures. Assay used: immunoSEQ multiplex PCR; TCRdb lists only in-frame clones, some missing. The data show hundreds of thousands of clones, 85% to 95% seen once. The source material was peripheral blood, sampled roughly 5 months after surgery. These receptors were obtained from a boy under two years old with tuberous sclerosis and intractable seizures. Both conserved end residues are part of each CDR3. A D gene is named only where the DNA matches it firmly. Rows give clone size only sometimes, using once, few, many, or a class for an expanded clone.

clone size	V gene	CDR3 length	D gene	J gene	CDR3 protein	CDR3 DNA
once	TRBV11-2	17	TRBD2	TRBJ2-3	CASSFSGLAGGRDTQYF	TGTGCCAGCAGCTTTTCCGGACTAGCGGGGGGGCGGGATACGCAGTATTTT
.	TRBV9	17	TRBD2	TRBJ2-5	CASSGGVGGGVAETQYF	TGTGCCAGCAGCGGGGGGGTGGGCGGGGGGGTCGCAGAGACCCAGTACTTC
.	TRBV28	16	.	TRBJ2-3	CASSILTGKGTDTQYF	TGTGCCAGCAGTATCCTAACAGGGAAAGGCACAGATACGCAGTATTTT
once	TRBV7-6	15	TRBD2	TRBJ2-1	CASSQGLAGLNEQFF	TGTGCCAGCAGCCAAGGACTAGCGGGACTCAATGAGCAGTTCTTC
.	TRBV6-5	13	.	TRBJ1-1	CASSSQTVYEAFF	TGTGCCAGCAGTTCCCAGACAGTGTATGAAGCTTTCTTT
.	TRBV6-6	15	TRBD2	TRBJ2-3	CASSYGAGGTDTQYF	TGTGCCAGCAGTTACGGGGCGGGAGGCACAGATACGCAGTATTTT
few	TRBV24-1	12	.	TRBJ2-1	CATSDLGNEQFF	TGTGCCACCAGTGATTTGGGGAATGAGCAGTTCTTC
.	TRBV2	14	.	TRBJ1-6	CASSEGPGPSPLHF	TGTGCCAGCAGTGAGGGCCCAGGGCCATCACCCCTCCACTTT
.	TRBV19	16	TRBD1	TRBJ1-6	CASSRLPGQDGSPLHF	TGTGCCAGTAGTAGACTCCCGGGACAGGACGGTTCACCCCTCCACTTT
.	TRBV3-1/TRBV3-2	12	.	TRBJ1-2	CASSQGEYGYTF	TGTGCCAGCAGCCAAGGGGAGTATGGCTACACCTTC
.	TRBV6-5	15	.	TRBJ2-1	CASSRSWDTNNEQFF	TGTGCCAGCAGTAGGAGCTGGGACACAAACAATGAGCAGTTCTTC
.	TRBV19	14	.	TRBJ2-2	CASSILVGTGELFF	TGTGCCAGTAGTATTCTAGTGGGGACCGGGGAGCTGTTTTTT
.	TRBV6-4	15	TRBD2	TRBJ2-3	CASSETSGSIDTQYF	TGTGCCAGCAGTGAGACTAGCGGGAGCATAGATACGCAGTATTTT
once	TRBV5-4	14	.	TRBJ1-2	CASSGKQGFDGYTF	TGTGCCAGCAGCGGAAAACAGGGTTTTGATGGCTACACCTTC
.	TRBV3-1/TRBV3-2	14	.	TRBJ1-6	CASKPGLGFSPLHF	TGTGCCAGCAAGCCGGGACTCGGTTTTTCACCCCTCCACTTT
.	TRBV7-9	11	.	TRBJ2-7	CASSIFNEQYF	TGTGCCAGCAGCATATTCAACGAGCAGTACTTC
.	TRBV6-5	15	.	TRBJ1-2	CASSSRLGQIYGYTF	TGTGCCAGCAGTTCAAGGCTGGGACAAATCTATGGCTACACCTTC
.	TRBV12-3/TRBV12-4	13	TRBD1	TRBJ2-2	CASWDSNTGELFF	TGTGCCAGCTGGGACAGCAACACCGGGGAGCTGTTTTTT
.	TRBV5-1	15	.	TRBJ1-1	CASSKDFQPNTEAFF	TGCGCCAGCTCAAAAGACTTCCAACCGAACACTGAAGCTTTCTTT
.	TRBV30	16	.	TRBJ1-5	CAWSVRTEFYNQPQHF	TGTGCCTGGAGTGTTAGGACAGAATTTTACAATCAGCCCCAGCATTTT
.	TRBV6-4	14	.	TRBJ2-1	CASSDSGPRGEQFF	TGTGCCAGCAGTGACTCTGGGCCTCGGGGTGAGCAGTTCTTC